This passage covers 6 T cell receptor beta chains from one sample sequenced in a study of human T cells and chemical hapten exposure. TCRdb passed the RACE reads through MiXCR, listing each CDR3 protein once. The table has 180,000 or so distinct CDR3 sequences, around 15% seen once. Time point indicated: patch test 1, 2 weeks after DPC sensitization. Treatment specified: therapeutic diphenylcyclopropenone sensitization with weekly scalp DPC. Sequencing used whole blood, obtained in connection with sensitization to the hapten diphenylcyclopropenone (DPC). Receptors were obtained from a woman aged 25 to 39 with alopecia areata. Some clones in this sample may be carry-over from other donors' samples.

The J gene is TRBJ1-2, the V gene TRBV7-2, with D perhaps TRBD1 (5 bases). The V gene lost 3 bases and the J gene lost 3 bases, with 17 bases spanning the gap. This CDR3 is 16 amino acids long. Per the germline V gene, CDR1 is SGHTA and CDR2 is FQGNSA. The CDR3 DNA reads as TGTGCCAGCAGCTTTAATTGGGGCAGGGATGACTATGGCTACACCTTC. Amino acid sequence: CASSFNWGRDDYGYTF.

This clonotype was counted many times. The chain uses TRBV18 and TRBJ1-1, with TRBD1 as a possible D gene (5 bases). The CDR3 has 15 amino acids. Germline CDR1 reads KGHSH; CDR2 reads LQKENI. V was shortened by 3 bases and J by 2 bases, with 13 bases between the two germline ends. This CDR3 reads CASSPGRGRNTEAFF. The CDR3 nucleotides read TGTGCCAGCTCACCCGGTAGGGGAAGAAACACTGAAGCTTTCTTT.

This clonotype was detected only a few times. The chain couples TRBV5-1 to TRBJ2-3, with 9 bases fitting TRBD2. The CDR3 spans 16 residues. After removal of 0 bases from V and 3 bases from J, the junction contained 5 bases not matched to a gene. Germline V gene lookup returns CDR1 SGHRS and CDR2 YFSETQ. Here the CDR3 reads CASSLGASGATDTQYF. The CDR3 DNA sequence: TGCGCCAGCAGCTTGGGCGCTAGCGGGGCAACAGATACGCAGTATTTT.

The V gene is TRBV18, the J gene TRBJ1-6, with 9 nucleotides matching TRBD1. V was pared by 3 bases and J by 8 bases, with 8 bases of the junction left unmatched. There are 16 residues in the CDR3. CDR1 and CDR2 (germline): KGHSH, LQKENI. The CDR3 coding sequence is TGTGCCAGCTCACCTCTGGACAGGGGTAGGGATTCACCCCTCCACTTT. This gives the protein CASSPLDRGRDSPLHF.

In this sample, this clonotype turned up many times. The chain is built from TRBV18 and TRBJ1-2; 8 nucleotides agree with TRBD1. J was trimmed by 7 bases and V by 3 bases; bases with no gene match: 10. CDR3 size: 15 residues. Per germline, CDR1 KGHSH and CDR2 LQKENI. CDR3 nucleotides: TGTGCCAGCTCACCGTTGCGACAGGGGAACGGTGGCTACACCTTC. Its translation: CASSPLRQGNGGYTF.

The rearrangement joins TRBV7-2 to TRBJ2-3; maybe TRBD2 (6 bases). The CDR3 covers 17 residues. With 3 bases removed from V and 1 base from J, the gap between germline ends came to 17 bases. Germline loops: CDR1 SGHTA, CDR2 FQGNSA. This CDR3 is CASSLGFGGKGTDTQYF. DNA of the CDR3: TGTGCCAGCAGCTTGGGGTTCGGGGGAAAAGGCACAGATACGCAGTATTTT.